This passage covers 13 T cell receptor beta chains from one sample sequenced in a study of blood T cell repertoires in COVID-19. The assay was immunoSEQ multiplex PCR, and TCRdb's table has in-frame clones only and misses some. The sample carries approximately 300,000 clones, about nine tenths recorded once. The sample comprised peripheral blood. These TCRs come from a man aged 18-30 years with active or convalescent COVID-19.

CDR3 in DNA: TGTGCCATCAGTGCAGGGGCCAAAAACATTCAGTACTTC. Translating gives CAISAGAKNIQYF. The V gene is TRBV10-3, the J gene TRBJ2-4; D is possibly TRBD1 (5 bases). Germline-derived CDR1 and CDR2 are ENHRY and SYGVKD. The CDR3 is 13 amino acids. V was cut by 4 bases and J by 1 base, with 5 bases left in between.

This sequence joins TRBV7-8 and TRBJ1-1, with D perhaps TRBD1 (6 bases). The CDR3 has 16 amino acids. V lost 6 bases to trimming and J lost 0 bases, with 17 bases between them. The germline CDR1 and CDR2 sequences are SGHVS and FQNEAQ. CDR3 sequence (DNA): TGTGCCAGCAGTTGGGGCAGGGGAGGGATGAACACTGAAGCTTTCTTT. Protein sequence: CASSWGRGGMNTEAFF.

The gene calls are TRBV7-6 and TRBJ2-3, with TRBD2 matching 11 bases. Germline V CDR1 and CDR2: SGHVS, FNYEAQ. V lost 0 bases to trimming and J lost 5 bases; unmatched junction nucleotides: 13. The CDR3 has 19 residues. The CDR3 region has the DNA TGTGCCAGCAGCTTAGCACACAGGGGGCGGCTAGCGGGAGGAGATACGCAGTATTTT. Encoded protein: CASSLAHRGRLAGGDTQYF. Looking up the rest from reference TRBV7-6 and TRBJ2-3 gives the full variable domain: GAGVSQSPRYKVTKRGQDVALRCDPISGHVSLYWYRQALGQGPEFLTYFNYEAQQDKSGLPNDRFSAERPEGSISTLTIQRTEQRDSAMYRCASSLAHRGRLAGGDTQYFGPGTRLTVL.

The chain recombines TRBV27 with TRBJ1-1; no clear D. Germline CDR1 MNHEY, CDR2 SMNVEV (reference sequence). V was cut by 2 bases and J by 0 bases, with 7 bases left in between. The CDR3 has 14 amino acids. The CDR3 loop reads CASSLHRMNTEAFF. The CDR3 nucleotides read TGTGCCAGCAGTTTACACAGAATGAACACTGAAGCTTTCTTT.

V gene TRBV6-5 combines with J gene TRBJ2-3; no reliable D call. V gave up 7 bases and J gave up 2 bases, with 16 bases separating them. CDR1 MNHEY and CDR2 SVGAGI come from the germline V gene. CDR3 size: 15 residues. The CDR3 coding sequence is TGTGCCAGCAAGGAGATTCTCGGAATCACAGATACGCAGTATTTT. This encodes CASKEILGITDTQYF.

This clone occurred once. The chain carries TRBV11-2 and TRBJ1-4, with D possibly TRBD1 on 5 matching bases. CDR1 and CDR2 (germline): SGHAT, FQNNGV. The germline V and J ends were trimmed by 2 bases and 8 bases, with 12 bases remaining between them. This CDR3 comprises 14 residues. The CDR3 nucleotides read TGTGCCAGCAGCTTAACGGGGGTCGGAGAAAAACTGTTTTTT. Protein: CASSLTGVGEKLFF.

This sequence joins TRBV7-3 and TRBJ2-1; TRBD1 agrees at 7 bases. Unmatched junction bases numbered 5, after V lost 6 bases and J lost 0 bases. Germline V CDR1 and CDR2: SGHTA, FQGTGA. The CDR3 totals 15 residues. CDR3 region: CASRSDRSSYNEQFF. The CDR3 nucleotides read TGTGCCAGCAGATCGGACAGGAGCTCCTACAATGAGCAGTTCTTC.

This CDR3 reads CASSARQGHNEKLFF. Here the CDR3 DNA reads TGTGCCAGCAGCGCCCGACAGGGTCATAATGAAAAACTGTTTTTT. The rearrangement uses TRBV7-9 and TRBJ1-4; TRBD1 aligns across 7 bases. CDR3 size: 15 residues. Germline trimming cut 5 bases from V and 4 bases from J; bases unmatched to any gene: 7. Germline V gene lookup returns CDR1 SEHNR and CDR2 FQNEAQ (reference sequence).

This sequence joins TRBV7-2 and TRBJ2-7; 13 bases fit TRBD2. The CDR3 consists of 15 residues. Germline CDR1 SGHTA, CDR2 FQGNSA. The junction had 3 bases not matched to a gene; V was cut back by 5 bases and J by 2 bases. The CDR3 spells CASSEGLAGTYEQYF. In DNA, the CDR3 is TGTGCCAGCAGCGAGGGACTAGCGGGAACCTACGAGCAGTACTTC.

This clone was recorded only once. J is TRBJ1-2 and V is TRBV7-9; 8 positions agree with TRBD1. With 4 bases clipped from V and 4 bases from J, the junction kept 5 bases outside the gene matches. The germline gives CDR1 SEHNR, CDR2 FQNEAQ (reference sequence). This CDR3 comprises 14 residues. DNA of the CDR3: TGTGCCAGCAGCTCCTGGGACAGGAGCTATGGCTACACCTTC. It specifies CASSSWDRSYGYTF. Looking up the rest from reference TRBV7-9 and TRBJ1-2 gives the full variable domain: DTGVSQNPRHKITKRGQNVTFRCDPISEHNRLYWYRQTLGQGPEFLTYFQNEAQLEKSRLLSDRFSAERPKGSFSTLEIQRTEQGDSAMYLCASSSWDRSYGYTFGSGTRLTVV.

The rearrangement joins TRBV6-5 to TRBJ2-5; D may be TRBD2 (5 bases). With 4 bases removed from V and 5 bases from J, the gap between germline ends came to 14 bases. The CDR3 sequence is 14 residues long. Looked up from germline, CDR1 is MNHEY and CDR2 is SVGAGI. The DNA for the CDR3 is TGTGCCAGCAGTTTCGTTGGGCGCGGGGAGACCCAGTACTTC. Translating gives CASSFVGRGETQYF.

The chain is built from TRBV4-1 and TRBJ1-2; 9 nucleotides align to TRBD1. Germline V gives CDR1 MGHRA, CDR2 YSYEKL. The ends lost 0 bases at V and 3 bases at J; junction bases unmatched: 5. The CDR3 is made up of 16 amino acids. The CDR3 region has the DNA TGCGCCAGCAGCCAAGATAAGGGGACAGGGTACTATGGCTACACCTTC. Protein product: CASSQDKGTGYYGYTF.

The V gene is TRBV28, the J gene TRBJ2-1; tentatively, D is TRBD1 (6 bases). V lost 4 bases, J lost 8 bases, and 18 bases lay in between. CDR3 size: 15 residues. CDR1 and CDR2 from the germline V gene are MDHEN and SYDVKM. The CDR3 spells CASSSRQDLGDEQFF. As DNA, the CDR3 is TGTGCCAGCAGTTCCCGACAGGACCTAGGGGATGAGCAGTTCTTC.